This T cell receptor beta chain was observed in a study of response to subunit inactivated influenza vaccine. V lost 5 bases to trimming and J lost 10 bases; unmatched junction nucleotides: 6. The V gene's germline CDR1 is DFQATT and CDR2 SNEGSKA (reference sequence). The CDR3 has 13 residues. Each CDR3 protein is one row after TCRdb ran MiXCR on the RT-PCR reads. The sample consists of approximately 530,000 distinct CDR3 sequences, approximately 7.8% of them appearing once. For this clonotype: Its matching antigen is unknown.

Study-level points and caveats: Researchers suggested that each seasonal influenza vaccination recruits few new T cells.

The receptor was derived from a man in his fifties or sixties who received an inactivated influenza vaccine. This chain uses TRBV20-1 with TRBJ2-1, with 12 bases lining up with TRBD2. The sample consisted of PBMCs from blood, taken less than 30 months after vaccination. CDR3 bases: TGCAGTGCTGGGACTAGCGGGCTCAAAGAGCAGTTCTTC. It translates to CSAGTSGLKEQFF.